A single sample is the source of the 31 T cell receptor beta chains below, sequenced in a study of shared clonotypes between healthy human individuals. Only in-frame clones appear in the TCRdb table, and some are missing; sequencing was by immunoSEQ multiplex PCR. The sample yields some 2,000,000 clones, roughly 95% seen once. As defined, naive CD8 cells were CD45RO-negative and positively selected for CCR7, with terminally differentiated effector memory CD45RA+ cells excluded. Sequencing input: naive CD8+ T cells sorted from blood. The receptors come from a young man in good health.

Turning to this clone: Other DNA sequences in this specimen translate into the identical CDR3. J is TRBJ2-1 and V is TRBV4-1, with D perhaps TRBD2 (5 bases). The ends were cut back, 1 base at V and 10 bases at J, with 14 bases in the middle. Germline values: CDR1 MGHRA, CDR2 YSYEKL. The CDR3 runs 14 residues. The CDR3 loop is CASSQAPSGGEQFF. The CDR3 bases are TGCGCCAGCAGCCAAGCCCCTTCTGGAGGAGAGCAGTTCTTC.

The J gene is TRBJ1-2, the V gene TRBV30; no reliable D call. V was clipped by 3 bases and J by 8 bases, with 13 bases between them. The CDR3 covers 12 residues. Germline V CDR1 and CDR2: GTSNPN, SVGIG (reference sequence). As DNA, the CDR3 is TGTGCCTGGAGCCTTATAGGGCTCGGCTACACCTTC. Encoded protein: CAWSLIGLGYTF.

The chain employs TRBV28 and TRBJ1-4; D ambiguous. Trimming left V 4 bases short and J 0 bases short, with 18 bases between. The CDR3 runs to 18 residues. Germline V gives CDR1 MDHEN, CDR2 SYDVKM. In DNA, the CDR3 is TGTGCCAGCAGTTCGACCCCTCCCGACGTCCCAACTAATGAAAAACTGTTTTTT. It encodes CASSSTPPDVPTNEKLFF.

This clone appeared a single time. This chain uses TRBV7-2 with TRBJ1-2; D unclear. Trimming left V 0 bases short and J 4 bases short, with 6 bases between. The CDR3 has 13 amino acids. Germline CDR1 SGHTA, CDR2 FQGNSA. The CDR3 nucleotides are TGTGCCAGCAGCTTAGCGACGTTCTATGGCTACACCTTC. Translating gives CASSLATFYGYTF. Full variable domain (remainder filled in from reference TRBV7-2 and TRBJ1-2): GAGVSQSPSNKVTEKGKDVELRCDPISGHTALYWYRQSLGQGLEFLIYFQGNSAPDKSGLPSDRFSAERTGGSVSTLTIQRTQQEDSAVYLCASSLATFYGYTFGSGTRLTVV.

This clone was recorded only once. The V and J genes are TRBV19 and TRBJ1-1, with D possibly being TRBD1 (5 bases). Looked up from germline, CDR1 is LNHDA and CDR2 is SQIVND (reference sequence). The CDR3 spans 14 residues. The V end lost 3 bases, the J end lost 1 base, and 9 bases lay between the germline ends. CDR3 bases: TGTGCCAGTAGTATCGGGGGGACGAACACTGAAGCTTTCTTT. Its translation: CASSIGGTNTEAFF.

The chain carries TRBV5-6 and TRBJ2-1; unclear D gene. V was shortened by 2 bases and J by 0 bases, with 12 bases between the two germline ends. CDR3 length: 16 residues. CDR1 is SGHDT, CDR2 YYEEEE, per germline. CDR3 residues: CASSFTVSSSYNEQFF. CDR3 nucleotides: TGTGCCAGCAGCTTTACTGTTTCGAGCTCCTACAATGAGCAGTTCTTC. Complete variable domain (other parts from reference TRBV5-6 and TRBJ2-1): DAGVTQSPTHLIKTRGQQVTLRCSPKSGHDTVSWYQQALGQGPQFIFQYYEEEERQRGNFPDRFSGHQFPNYSSELNVNALLLGDSALYLCASSFTVSSSYNEQFFGPGTRLTVL.

The chain uses TRBV29-1 and TRBJ2-3; D assignment may be TRBD1 or TRBD2 (5 bases each). Germline CDR1 and CDR2: SQVTM and ANQGSEA. V lost 0 bases and J 4 bases, leaving 14 bases between the germline ends. The CDR3 sequence is 15 residues long. The CDR3 nucleotides are TGCAGCGTTGAAGATCTTGGGGGAGTCTCAGATACGCAGTATTTT. It specifies CSVEDLGGVSDTQYF.

The chain joins TRBV27 to TRBJ2-5; perhaps TRBD1 as D (6 bases). Trimming took off 0 bases at V and 3 bases at J, with 11 bases between the two ends. Germline V gene data show CDR1 as MNHEY and CDR2 as SMNVEV (reference sequence). This CDR3 has 15 residues. The CDR3 sequence is CASSLSIPGEETQYF. CDR3 DNA: TGTGCCAGCAGTTTATCGATTCCAGGGGAAGAGACCCAGTACTTC.

This clone showed up just once. The V call is TRBV28, the J call TRBJ1-2; D is possibly TRBD1 (6 bases). The germline V gene has CDR1 MDHEN and CDR2 SYDVKM. The ends were cut back, 10 bases at V and 2 bases at J, with 17 bases in the middle. The CDR3 consists of 14 residues. As DNA, the CDR3 is TGTGCCATACCCCTTACAGGGCCGAACTATGGCTACACCTTC. Protein sequence: CAIPLTGPNYGYTF.

J is TRBJ2-7 and V is TRBV29-1; 10 bases fit TRBD2. This CDR3 region has 12 residues. V lost 6 bases to trimming and J lost 3 bases; unmatched junction nucleotides: 2. CDR1 SQVTM and CDR2 ANQGSEA come from the germline V gene. The CDR3 sequence is CSVRTSGYEQYF. For the CDR3, the DNA is TGCAGCGTCCGGACTAGCGGCTACGAGCAGTACTTC.

This sequence joins TRBV6-1 and TRBJ1-4, with D perhaps matching TRBD1 (6 bases). With 4 bases removed from V and 8 bases from J, the gap between germline ends came to 11 bases. This CDR3 is 13 amino acids long. CDR1 MNHNS and CDR2 SASEGT come from the germline V gene. CDR3: CASSGDIEEKLFF. CDR3 coding DNA: TGTGCCAGCAGTGGGGACATCGAGGAAAAACTGTTTTTT.

This chain joins TRBV27 and TRBJ2-6; D is perhaps TRBD1 or TRBD2 (5 bases each). The germline V gene has CDR1 MNHEY and CDR2 SMNVEV (reference sequence). This CDR3 has 16 amino acids. Trimming took 0 bases from V and 2 from J, leaving 8 bases between them. CDR3 in amino acids: CASSLSGVAGANVLTF. The CDR3 DNA sequence: TGTGCCAGCAGTTTATCGGGGGTGGCTGGGGCCAACGTCCTGACTTTC.

Remarks on this clone: At one end the junction does not follow the germline gene, possibly because of a read error. The V call is TRBV28, the J call TRBJ1-1, with TRBD1 identical over 10 bases. The CDR3 totals 15 residues. The germline CDR1 and CDR2 sequences are MDHEN and SYDVKM. CDR3 sequence: CASSLRVLGTGEDFF. CDR3 nucleotide sequence: TGTGCCAGCAGTTTAAGGGTCTTAGGGACAGGGGAAGATTTCTTT.

The chain links TRBV6-1 to TRBJ2-1, with D possibly matching TRBD1 (6 bases). This CDR3 is built from 15 residues. Germline-derived CDR1 and CDR2 are MNHNS and SASEGT. Trimming took 2 bases from V and 10 from J, leaving 18 bases between them. The CDR3 DNA sequence: TGTGCCAGCAGTGAAACTCCGGTGACAGGAATAGAGCAGTTCTTC. It specifies CASSETPVTGIEQFF.

The chain joins TRBV6-5 to TRBJ1-3, with 8 positions matching TRBD1. Per the germline V gene, CDR1 is MNHEY and CDR2 is SVGAGI. V was pared by 9 bases and J by 2 bases, with 9 bases of the junction left unmatched. The CDR3 consists of 15 residues. The CDR3 here is CARNRQGLPGNTIYF. CDR3 in DNA: TGTGCCAGGAACCGACAGGGGCTCCCTGGAAACACCATATATTTT.

This clone was detected only once. The same CDR3 can be traced to other DNA sequences in this sample. The chain is built from TRBV5-6 and TRBJ2-7; no clear D gene. Germline V CDR1 and CDR2: SGHDT, YYEEEE. The length of the CDR3 is 12 residues. V shed 1 base and J shed 3 bases, with 5 bases lying between them. CDR3 sequence: CASSLLDYEQYF. The DNA of the CDR3 is TGTGCCAGCAGCTTGTTGGACTACGAGCAGTACTTC.

The rearrangement links TRBV7-9 to TRBJ2-3; 10 bases are shared with TRBD2. This CDR3 has 16 amino acids. Trimming at V came to 4 bases and at J to 3 bases, leaving 7 bases not matched to a gene. Per the germline V gene, CDR1 is SEHNR and CDR2 is FQNEAQ (reference sequence). The CDR3, as DNA: TGTGCCAGCAGCTCCCCCAGCGGGGGGGAGACAGATACGCAGTATTTT. Amino acid sequence: CASSSPSGGETDTQYF.

The chain carries TRBV4-1 and TRBJ1-2; 7 bases are shared with TRBD1. Unmatched junction bases numbered 13, after V lost 0 bases and J lost 6 bases. Germline CDR1 reads MGHRA; CDR2 reads YSYEKL. There are 17 residues in the CDR3. CDR3 sequence reads: CASSQDPRGPGGNGYTF. DNA for the CDR3: TGCGCCAGCAGCCAAGATCCCCGCGGGCCAGGGGGAAATGGCTACACCTTC.

The chain uses TRBV27 and TRBJ2-3; D unresolved. Trimming cost V 3 bases and J 0 bases, with 7 bases left between them. Per the germline V gene, CDR1 is MNHEY and CDR2 is SMNVEV (reference sequence). The CDR3 has 14 amino acids. In nucleotides, the CDR3 is TGTGCCAGCAGTTTCATCGGGAGCACAGATACGCAGTATTTT. Encoded protein: CASSFIGSTDTQYF.

V and J are TRBV11-1 and TRBJ2-1; 8 bases agree with TRBD1. The CDR3 contains 14 residues. In germline, CDR1 is SGHAT, CDR2 FQDESV (reference sequence). Trimming took 3 bases from V and 9 from J; bases not matched to a gene: 7. Here the CDR3 reads CASSFRLTGVEQFF. Here the CDR3 DNA reads TGTGCCAGCAGCTTCCGGCTGACAGGGGTTGAGCAGTTCTTC.

The chain carries TRBV4-1 and TRBJ2-3; the match to TRBD2 covers 12 bases. This CDR3 comprises 18 residues. V shed 1 base and J 5 bases; nucleotides not matched to a gene: 10. Germline assignment: CDR1 MGHRA and CDR2 YSYEKL. The CDR3 DNA follows: TGCGCCAGCAGCCAAGGGGGGAGACTAGCGGGAGCCGGAGATACGCAGTATTTT. Amino acids: CASSQGGRLAGAGDTQYF.

This chain joins TRBV7-9 and TRBJ2-2; the D call may be TRBD1 or TRBD2 (6 bases each). CDR3 length: 16 amino acids. V lost 7 bases to trimming and J lost 3 bases, with 18 bases between them. Germline loops: CDR1 SEHNR, CDR2 FQNEAQ (reference sequence). This CDR3 reads CASTRTGDKHTGELFF. The CDR3 DNA reads TGTGCCAGCACCAGGACGGGGGACAAACACACCGGGGAGCTGTTTTTT.

The gene calls are TRBV9 and TRBJ2-1; 9 bases align to TRBD1. The germline V gene encodes CDR1 SGDLS and CDR2 YYNGEE. This CDR3 has 15 amino acids. The V and J ends lost 4 bases and 2 bases, in that order; junction bases with no gene match: 4. The CDR3, as DNA: TGTGCCAGCAGCTTACGGACAGGGGCCTACAATGAGCAGTTCTTC. Encoded protein: CASSLRTGAYNEQFF. The complete variable domain, with remaining parts taken from reference TRBV9 and TRBJ2-1, reads DSGVTQTPKHLITATGQRVTLRCSPRSGDLSVYWYQQSLDQGLQFLIQYYNGEERAKGNILERFSAQQFPDLHSELNLSSLELGDSALYFCASSLRTGAYNEQFFGPGTRLTVL.

The chain joins TRBV5-6 to TRBJ2-1, with D perhaps matching TRBD2 (6 bases). The CDR3 contains 15 residues. Trimming left V 4 bases short and J 4 bases short, with 15 bases between. Germline assignment: CDR1 SGHDT and CDR2 YYEEEE. CDR3 DNA sequence: TGTGCCAGCAGCGACGTCATAGCGGAATACAATGAGCAGTTCTTC. It yields the protein CASSDVIAEYNEQFF.

The rearrangement uses TRBV4-1 and TRBJ2-7; 10 nucleotides match TRBD1. J was trimmed by 7 bases and V by 3 bases; bases with no gene match: 9. CDR3 length equals 15 residues. Germline V gene sequence: CDR1 MGHRA, CDR2 YSYEKL. DNA of the CDR3: TGCGCCAGCAGCCATACGACAGGGGGCGCGGGGGAGCAGTACTTC. It translates to CASSHTTGGAGEQYF.

In the case of this clone: The same CDR3 can be traced to other DNA sequences in this sample. This sequence joins TRBV5-1 and TRBJ2-7, with a possible D match to TRBD1 (5 bases). Germline CDR1 and CDR2: SGHRS and YFSETQ. The CDR3 sequence is 13 residues long. Trimming cost V 1 base and J 3 bases, with 8 bases left between them. CDR3 in amino acids: CASSLRQGYEQYF. In DNA form, the CDR3 reads TGCGCCAGCAGCTTGCGGCAGGGCTACGAGCAGTACTTC.

In the case of this clone: An end of the junction differs from the germline gene, which may be a read error. The chain links TRBV4-2 to TRBJ1-3; D unclear. CDR1 LGHNA and CDR2 YNFKEQ come from the germline V gene. The CDR3 has 12 amino acids. In DNA form, the CDR3 reads TGTGCCAGCAGCCAAGATCCGCCGGGCCCGGCTTTT. It encodes CASSQDPPGPAF.

V is TRBV2 and J is TRBJ1-4; D gene uncertain. The CDR3 extends over 16 amino acids. Trimming removed 2 bases at V and 0 bases at J, with 10 bases between. CDR1 is SNHLY, CDR2 FYNNEI, per germline. The chain's CDR3 is CASSETNSATNEKLFF. CDR3 nucleotides: TGTGCCAGCAGTGAAACCAACAGCGCAACTAATGAAAAACTGTTTTTT.

Points on this clone: A much more abundant neighbour one base away suggests this may be a read error. The chain recombines TRBV6-5 with TRBJ2-7; TRBD1 matches 9 bases. Germline V gene data show CDR1 as MNHEY and CDR2 as SVGAGI. The V and J ends lost 4 bases and 5 bases, in that order; junction bases with no gene match: 3. The CDR3 consists of 13 residues. CDR3 region: CASSLQGAHEQYF. The CDR3 nucleotides are TGTGCCAGCAGTTTACAGGGGGCCCACGAGCAGTACTTC.

The chain couples TRBV27 to TRBJ2-1, with TRBD2 identical over 10 bases. V was clipped by 2 bases and J by 2 bases; unmatched bases: 3. The CDR3 is 16 residues long. Germline V gives CDR1 MNHEY, CDR2 SMNVEV (reference sequence). The DNA for the CDR3 is TGTGCCAGCAGTTTACTAGCGGGAGACCCCTACAATGAGCAGTTCTTC. As protein: CASSLLAGDPYNEQFF.

This clone was seen a single time. V and J are TRBV5-6 and TRBJ1-5, with 8 bases fitting TRBD1. Per germline, CDR1 SGHDT and CDR2 YYEEEE. The V and J ends lost 2 bases and 7 bases, in that order; junction bases with no gene match: 8. The CDR3 totals 15 residues. The DNA for the CDR3 is TGTGCCAGCAGCTTATGGATGGACAGGGTACAGCCCCAGCATTTT. Residues: CASSLWMDRVQPQHF.